This entry features one T cell receptor (beta chain) sequence. Antigen unknown. The source of the sample is a study of siplizumab effects on memory and regulatory T cells. Study-level findings and limits: The study found naive T cells seemingly more diverse than memory cells and seemingly major alloresponse contributors.

This CDR3 contains 15 residues. Germline-derived CDR1 and CDR2 are MNHEY and SMNVEV (reference sequence). V trimming: 2 bases; J trimming: 4 bases; junction bases outside the gene matches: 3. This table comes from immunoSEQ multiplex PCR, and its TCRdb copy is limited to in-frame clones, with some not included. In the table there are 80,000 to 95,000 clones, roughly 94% of which are singletons. The chain recombines TRBV27 with TRBJ2-1; TRBD2 matches 9 bases. This clonotype was obtained from a human donor in good health. The sample taken for sequencing was CD8+ T cells sorted from blood. CDR3 bases: TGTGCCAGCAGTTTACGTAGCGGGGGTTACAATGAGCAGTTCTTC. This codes for CASSLRSGGYNEQFF.